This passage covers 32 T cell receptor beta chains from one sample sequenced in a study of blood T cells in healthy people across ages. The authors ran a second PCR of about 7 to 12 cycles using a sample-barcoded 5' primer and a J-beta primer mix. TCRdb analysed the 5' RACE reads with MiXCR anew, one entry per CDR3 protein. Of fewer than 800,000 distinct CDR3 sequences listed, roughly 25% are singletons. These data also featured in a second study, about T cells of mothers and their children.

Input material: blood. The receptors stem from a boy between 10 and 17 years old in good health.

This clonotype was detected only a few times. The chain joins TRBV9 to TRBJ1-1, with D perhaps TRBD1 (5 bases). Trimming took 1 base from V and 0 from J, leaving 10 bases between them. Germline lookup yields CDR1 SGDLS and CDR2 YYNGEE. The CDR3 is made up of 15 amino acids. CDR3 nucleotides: TGTGCCAGCAGCGTATCCGGGGGAATGAACACTGAAGCTTTCTTT. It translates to CASSVSGGMNTEAFF.

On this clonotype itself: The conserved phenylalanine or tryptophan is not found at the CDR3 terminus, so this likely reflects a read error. Here the CDR3 reads CASTASGEIQYV. In nucleotides, the CDR3 is TGTGCCAGCACGGCTAGCGGTGAGATCCAGTACGTC. This chain links TRBV12-3 or TRBV12-4 with TRBJ2-5, with 7 positions matching TRBD2. The CDR3 is 12 residues long.

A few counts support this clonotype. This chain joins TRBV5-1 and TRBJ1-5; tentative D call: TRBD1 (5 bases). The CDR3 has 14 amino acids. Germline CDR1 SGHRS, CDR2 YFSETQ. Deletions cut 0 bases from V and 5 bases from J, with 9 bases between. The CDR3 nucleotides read TGCGCCAGCAGCTTGGGGGTGGGGGATCAGCCCCAGCATTTT. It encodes CASSLGVGDQPQHF.

The CDR3 DNA is TGCAGTGCTAGCTATGACAGAGTAAACATTCAGTACTTC. Its translation: CSASYDRVNIQYF. The chain carries TRBV20-1 and TRBJ2-4, with D possibly being TRBD1 (5 bases). V was clipped by 3 bases and J by 6 bases, with 12 bases between them. Per germline, CDR1 DFQATT and CDR2 SNEGSKA (reference sequence). The CDR3 covers 13 residues.

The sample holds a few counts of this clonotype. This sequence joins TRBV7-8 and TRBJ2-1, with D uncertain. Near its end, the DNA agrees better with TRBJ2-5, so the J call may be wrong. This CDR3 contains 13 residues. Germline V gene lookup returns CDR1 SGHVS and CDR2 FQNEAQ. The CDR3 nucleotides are TGTGCCAGCAGCTTAAGCCCCCCAGGGACCCAGTACTTC. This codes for CASSLSPPGTQYF.

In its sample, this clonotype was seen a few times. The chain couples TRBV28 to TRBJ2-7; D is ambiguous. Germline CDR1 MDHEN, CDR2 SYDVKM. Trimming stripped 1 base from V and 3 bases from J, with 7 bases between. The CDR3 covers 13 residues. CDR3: CASSLYRDYEQYF. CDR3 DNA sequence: TGTGCCAGCAGTTTATATAGGGACTACGAGCAGTACTTC.

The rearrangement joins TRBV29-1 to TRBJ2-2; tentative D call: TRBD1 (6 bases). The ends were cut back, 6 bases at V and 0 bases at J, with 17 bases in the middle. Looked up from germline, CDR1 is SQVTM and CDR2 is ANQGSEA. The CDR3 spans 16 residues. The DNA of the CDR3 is TGCAGCGTGAAGGGGAAACAGGGATCGAACACCGGGGAGCTGTTTTTT. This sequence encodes CSVKGKQGSNTGELFF.

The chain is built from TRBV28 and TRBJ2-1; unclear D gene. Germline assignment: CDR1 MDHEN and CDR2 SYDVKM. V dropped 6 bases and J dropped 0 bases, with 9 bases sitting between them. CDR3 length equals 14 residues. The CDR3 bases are TGTGCCAGCAGACCGACAACCTCCTACAATGAGCAGTTCTTC. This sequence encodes CASRPTTSYNEQFF.

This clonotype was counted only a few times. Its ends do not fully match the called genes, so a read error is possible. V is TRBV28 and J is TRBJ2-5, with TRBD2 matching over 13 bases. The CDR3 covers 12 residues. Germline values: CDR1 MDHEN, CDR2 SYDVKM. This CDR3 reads CASSLGLAGVLF. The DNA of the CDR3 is TGTGCCAGCAGTTTAGGACTAGCGGGAGTGCTCTTC. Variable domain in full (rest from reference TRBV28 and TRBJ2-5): DVKVTQSSRYLVKRTGEKVFLECVQDMDHENMFWYRQDPGLGLRLIYFSYDVKMKEKGDIPEGYSVSREKKERFSLILESASTNQTSMYLCASSLGLAGVLFGPGTRLLVL.

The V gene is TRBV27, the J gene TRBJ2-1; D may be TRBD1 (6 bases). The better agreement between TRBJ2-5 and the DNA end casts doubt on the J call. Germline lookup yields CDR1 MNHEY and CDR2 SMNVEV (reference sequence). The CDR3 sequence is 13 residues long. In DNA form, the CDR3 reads TGTGCCAGCAGCCGACAGGAATGGGAGACCCAGTACTTC. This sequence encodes CASSRQEWETQYF.

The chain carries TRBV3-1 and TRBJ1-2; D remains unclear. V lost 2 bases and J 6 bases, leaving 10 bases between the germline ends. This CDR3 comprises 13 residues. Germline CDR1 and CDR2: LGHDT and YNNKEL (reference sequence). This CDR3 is CASSQTTIDGYTF. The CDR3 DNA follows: TGTGCCAGCAGCCAAACTACTATAGATGGCTACACCTTC.

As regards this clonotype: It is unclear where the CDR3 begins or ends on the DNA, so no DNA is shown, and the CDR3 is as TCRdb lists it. CDR3 sequence reads: CASSQDPWAAGNGFF. The chain is built from TRBV4-2 and TRBJ2-5. Germline V gene lookup returns CDR1 LGHNA and CDR2 YNFKEQ. The CDR3 is 15 amino acids in total, end residues counted.

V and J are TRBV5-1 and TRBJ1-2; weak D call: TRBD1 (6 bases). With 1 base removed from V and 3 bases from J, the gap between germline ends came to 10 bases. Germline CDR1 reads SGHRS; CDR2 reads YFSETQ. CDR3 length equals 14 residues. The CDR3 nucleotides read TGCGCCAGCAGCTTGAGTGGACAGTACTATGGCTACACCTTC. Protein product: CASSLSGQYYGYTF.

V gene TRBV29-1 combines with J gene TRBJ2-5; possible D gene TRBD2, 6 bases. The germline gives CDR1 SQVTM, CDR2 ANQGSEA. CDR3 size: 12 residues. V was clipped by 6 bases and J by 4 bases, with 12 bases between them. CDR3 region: CSVREVGETQYF. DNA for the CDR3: TGCAGCGTCAGGGAGGTGGGAGAGACCCAGTACTTC.

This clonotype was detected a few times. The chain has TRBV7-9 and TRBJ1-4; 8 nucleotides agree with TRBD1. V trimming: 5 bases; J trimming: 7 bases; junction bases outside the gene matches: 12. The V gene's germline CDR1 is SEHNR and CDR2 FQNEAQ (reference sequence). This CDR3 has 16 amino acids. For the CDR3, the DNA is TGTGCCAGCAGCAACGCCTCAGGGGGCTACGGTGAAAAACTGTTTTTT. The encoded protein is CASSNASGGYGEKLFF.

The DNA for the CDR3 is TGCGCCAGCAGCTACAGGGAGAGCCCCTACAATGAGCAGTTCTTC. Amino acid sequence: CASSYRESPYNEQFF. The chain has TRBV5-1 and TRBJ2-1, with TRBD1 as a possible D gene (6 bases). CDR1 SGHRS and CDR2 YFSETQ come from the germline V gene. V gave up 3 bases and J gave up 2 bases, with 12 bases separating them. This CDR3 region has 15 residues.

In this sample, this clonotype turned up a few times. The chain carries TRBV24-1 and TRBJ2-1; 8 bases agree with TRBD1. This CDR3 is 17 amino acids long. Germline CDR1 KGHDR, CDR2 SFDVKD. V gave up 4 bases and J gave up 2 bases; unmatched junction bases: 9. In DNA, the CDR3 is TGTGCCACCAGTGACCTATCGACAGGGGTGACCTACAATGAGCAGTTCTTC. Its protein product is CATSDLSTGVTYNEQFF.

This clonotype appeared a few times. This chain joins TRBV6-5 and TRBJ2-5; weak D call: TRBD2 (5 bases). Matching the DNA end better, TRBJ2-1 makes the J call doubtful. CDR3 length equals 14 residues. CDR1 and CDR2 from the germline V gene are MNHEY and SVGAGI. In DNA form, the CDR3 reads TGTGCCAGCAGTTACACAATCTATAGCGATGAGCAGTTCTTC. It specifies CASSYTIYSDEQFF.

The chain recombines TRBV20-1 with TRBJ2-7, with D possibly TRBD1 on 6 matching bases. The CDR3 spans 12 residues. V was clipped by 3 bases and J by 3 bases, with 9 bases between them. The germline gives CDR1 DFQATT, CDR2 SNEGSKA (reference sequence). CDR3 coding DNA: TGCAGTGCTAGGGACAGTTACTACGAGCAGTACTTC. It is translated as CSARDSYYEQYF.

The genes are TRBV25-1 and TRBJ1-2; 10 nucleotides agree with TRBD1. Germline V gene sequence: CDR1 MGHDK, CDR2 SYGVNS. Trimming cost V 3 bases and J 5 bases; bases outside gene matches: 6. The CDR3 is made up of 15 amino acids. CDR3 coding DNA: TGTGCCAGCAGTGATACCCGGACAGGGGGGTATGGCTACACCTTC. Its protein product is CASSDTRTGGYGYTF.

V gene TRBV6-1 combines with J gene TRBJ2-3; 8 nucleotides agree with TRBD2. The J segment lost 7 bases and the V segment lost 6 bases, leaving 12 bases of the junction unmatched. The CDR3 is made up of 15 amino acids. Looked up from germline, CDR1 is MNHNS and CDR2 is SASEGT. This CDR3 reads CASSISGSRGNTQYF. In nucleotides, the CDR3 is TGTGCCAGCAGCATAAGCGGGAGTAGGGGGAATACGCAGTATTTT.

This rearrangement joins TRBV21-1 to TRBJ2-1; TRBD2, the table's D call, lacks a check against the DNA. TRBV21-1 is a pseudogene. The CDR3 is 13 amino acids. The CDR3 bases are TGTGCCAGCAGCAAAGCCCCTCCCCACGAGCAGTTCTTC. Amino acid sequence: CASSKAPPHEQFF.

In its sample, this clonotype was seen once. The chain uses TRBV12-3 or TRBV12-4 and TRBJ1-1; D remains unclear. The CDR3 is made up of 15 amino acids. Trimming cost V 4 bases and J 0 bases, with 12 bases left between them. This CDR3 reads CASSYSILMNTEAFF. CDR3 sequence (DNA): TGTGCCAGCAGTTACAGCATCCTCATGAACACTGAAGCTTTCTTT.

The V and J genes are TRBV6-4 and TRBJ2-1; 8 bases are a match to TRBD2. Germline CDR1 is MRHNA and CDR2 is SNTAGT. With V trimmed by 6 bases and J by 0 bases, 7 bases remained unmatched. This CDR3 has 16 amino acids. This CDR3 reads CASSRTSGRSYNEQFF. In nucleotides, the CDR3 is TGTGCCAGCAGCCGAACTAGCGGACGCTCCTACAATGAGCAGTTCTTC.

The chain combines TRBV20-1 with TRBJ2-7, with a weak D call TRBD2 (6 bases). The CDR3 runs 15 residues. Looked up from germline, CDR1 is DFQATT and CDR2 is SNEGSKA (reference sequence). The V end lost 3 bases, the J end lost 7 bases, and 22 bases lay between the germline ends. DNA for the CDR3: TGCAGTGCTAGTATTTTTAGCGGACGAGTAGGAGAGCAGTACTTC. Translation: CSASIFSGRVGEQYF.

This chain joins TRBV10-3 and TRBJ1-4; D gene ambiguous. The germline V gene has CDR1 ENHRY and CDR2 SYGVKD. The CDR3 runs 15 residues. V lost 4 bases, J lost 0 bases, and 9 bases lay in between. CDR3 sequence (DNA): TGTGCCATCAGTGGAGAAGGGACAACTAATGAAAAACTGTTTTTT. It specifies CAISGEGTTNEKLFF.

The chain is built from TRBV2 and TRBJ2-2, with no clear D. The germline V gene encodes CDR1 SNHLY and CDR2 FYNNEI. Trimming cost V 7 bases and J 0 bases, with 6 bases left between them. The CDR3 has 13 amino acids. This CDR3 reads CASMSTNTGELFF. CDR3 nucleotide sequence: TGTGCCAGCATGAGCACGAACACCGGGGAGCTGTTTTTT.

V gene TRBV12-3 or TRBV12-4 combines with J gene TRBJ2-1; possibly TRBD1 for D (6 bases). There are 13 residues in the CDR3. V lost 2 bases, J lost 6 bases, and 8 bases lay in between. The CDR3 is CASSLMGANEQFF. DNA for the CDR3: TGTGCCAGCAGTTTAATGGGGGCCAATGAGCAGTTCTTC.

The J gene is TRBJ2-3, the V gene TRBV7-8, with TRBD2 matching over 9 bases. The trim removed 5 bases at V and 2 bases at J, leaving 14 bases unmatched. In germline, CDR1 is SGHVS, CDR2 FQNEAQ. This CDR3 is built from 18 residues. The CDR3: CASSRPWEREDLTDTQYF. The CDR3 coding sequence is TGTGCCAGCAGCCGACCTTGGGAGCGGGAGGACCTCACAGATACGCAGTATTTT.

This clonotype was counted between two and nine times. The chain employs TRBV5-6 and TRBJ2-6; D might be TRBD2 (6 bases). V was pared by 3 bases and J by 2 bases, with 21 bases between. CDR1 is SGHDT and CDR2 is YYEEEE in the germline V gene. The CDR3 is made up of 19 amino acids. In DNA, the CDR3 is TGTGCCAGCAGCTCAATTACCGCGGGGCTCCTAGCTGGGGCCAACGTCCTGACTTTC. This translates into CASSSITAGLLAGANVLTF.

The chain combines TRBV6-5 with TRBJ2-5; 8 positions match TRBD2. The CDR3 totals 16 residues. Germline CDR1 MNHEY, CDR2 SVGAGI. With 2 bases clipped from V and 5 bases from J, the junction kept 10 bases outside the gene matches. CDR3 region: CASSYRPGGEGETQYF. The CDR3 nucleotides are TGTGCCAGCAGTTACCGACCCGGGGGGGAAGGGGAGACCCAGTACTTC.

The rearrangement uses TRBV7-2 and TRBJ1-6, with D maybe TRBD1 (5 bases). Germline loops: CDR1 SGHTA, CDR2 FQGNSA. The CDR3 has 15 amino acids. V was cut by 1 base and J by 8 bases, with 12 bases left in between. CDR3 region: CASSLGAGEYSPLHF. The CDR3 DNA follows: TGTGCCAGCAGCTTAGGAGCGGGGGAGTATTCACCCCTCCACTTT.